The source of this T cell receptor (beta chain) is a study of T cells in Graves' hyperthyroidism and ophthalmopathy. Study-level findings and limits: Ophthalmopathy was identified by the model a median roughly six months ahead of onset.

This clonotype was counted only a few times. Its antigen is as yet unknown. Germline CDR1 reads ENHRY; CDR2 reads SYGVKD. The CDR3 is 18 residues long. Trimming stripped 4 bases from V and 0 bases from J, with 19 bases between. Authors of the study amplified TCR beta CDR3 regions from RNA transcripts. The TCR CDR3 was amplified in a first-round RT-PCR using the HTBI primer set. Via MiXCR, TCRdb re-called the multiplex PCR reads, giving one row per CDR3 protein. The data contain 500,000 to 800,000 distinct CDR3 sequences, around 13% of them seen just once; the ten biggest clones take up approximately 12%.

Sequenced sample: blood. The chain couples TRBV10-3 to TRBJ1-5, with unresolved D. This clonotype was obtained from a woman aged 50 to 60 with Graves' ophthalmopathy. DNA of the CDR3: TGTGCCATCAGTGGGTGGGAGGGCGATTCCTATAGCAATCAGCCCCAGCATTTT. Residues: CAISGWEGDSYSNQPQHF.